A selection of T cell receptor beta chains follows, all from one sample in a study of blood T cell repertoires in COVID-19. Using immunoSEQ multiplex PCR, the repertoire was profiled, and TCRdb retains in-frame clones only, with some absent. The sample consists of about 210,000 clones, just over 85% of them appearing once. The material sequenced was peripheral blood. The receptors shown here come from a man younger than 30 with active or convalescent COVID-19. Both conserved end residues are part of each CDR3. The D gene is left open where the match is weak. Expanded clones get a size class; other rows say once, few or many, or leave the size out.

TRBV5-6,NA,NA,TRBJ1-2,CASSLAGSPGGGYTF,TGTGCCAGCAGCTTGGCGGGCAGCCCGGGGGGCGGCTACACCTTC
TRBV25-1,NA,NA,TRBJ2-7,CASISQGPVRYEQYF,TGTGCCAGCATTTCCCAGGGGCCGGTACGCTACGAGCAGTACTTC
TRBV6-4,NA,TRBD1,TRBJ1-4,CASSDHGTGAATNEKLFF,TGTGCCAGCAGTGACCATGGGACAGGGGCAGCAACTAATGAAAAACTGTTTTTT
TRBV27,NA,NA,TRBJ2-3,CASSFRNLGTDTQYF,TGTGCCAGCAGTTTTCGTAACTTAGGCACAGATACGCAGTATTTT
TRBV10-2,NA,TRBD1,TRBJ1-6,CASSGSDRVTPLHF,TGCGCCAGCAGTGGGAGTGACAGGGTAACACCCCTCCACTTT
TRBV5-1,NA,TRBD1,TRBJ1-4,CASSLGRGTATNEKLFF,TGCGCCAGCAGCTTGGGTCGCGGGACAGCAACTAATGAAAAACTGTTTTTT
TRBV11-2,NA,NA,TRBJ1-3,CASSLEPAGSGNTIYF,TGTGCCAGCAGCTTAGAGCCTGCCGGCTCTGGAAACACCATATATTTT
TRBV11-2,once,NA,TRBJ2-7,CASSLDRTSQYF,TGTGCCAGCAGCTTAGATCGGACATCCCAGTACTTC
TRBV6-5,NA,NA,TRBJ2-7,CASTYTSLPSYEQYF,TGTGCCAGCACCTATACTAGCCTCCCCTCCTACGAGCAGTACTTC
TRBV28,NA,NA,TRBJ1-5,CASSLSRQPLTRQPQHF,TGTGCCAGCAGTTTATCCCGACAGCCCCTGACCCGTCAGCCCCAGCATTTT
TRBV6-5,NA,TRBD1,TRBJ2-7,CASSIGQGIAYEQYF,TGTGCCAGCAGTATAGGACAGGGAATTGCCTACGAGCAGTACTTC
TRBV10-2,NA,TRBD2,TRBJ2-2,CASSVVAGGTGELFF,TGCGCCAGCAGTGTAGTAGCGGGAGGCACCGGGGAGCTGTTTTTT
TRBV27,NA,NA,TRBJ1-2,CASSSSFGLYGYTF,TGTGCCAGCAGTTCATCATTCGGACTCTATGGCTACACCTTC
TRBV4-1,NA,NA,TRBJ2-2,CASTPRETGELFF,TGCGCCAGCACCCCCCGGGAGACCGGGGAGCTGTTTTTT
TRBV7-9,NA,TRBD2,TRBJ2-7,CASSFLAGAGEQYF,TGTGCCAGCAGCTTCTTAGCGGGAGCGGGCGAGCAGTACTTC
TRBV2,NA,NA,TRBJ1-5,CASSGRAGASNQPQHF,TGTGCCAGCAGTGGTCGGGCAGGGGCTAGCAATCAGCCCCAGCATTTT
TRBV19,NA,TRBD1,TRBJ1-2,CAPTGDCYGYTF,TGTGCCCCGACAGGGGACTGCTATGGCTACACCTTC
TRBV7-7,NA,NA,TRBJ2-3,CASSRGPPGGDTQYF,TGTGCTAGCAGCCGAGGGCCCCCCGGGGGAGATACGCAGTATTTT
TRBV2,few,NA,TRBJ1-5,CASSETAGSQPQHF,TGTGCCAGCAGTGAAACGGCGGGATCTCAGCCCCAGCATTTT
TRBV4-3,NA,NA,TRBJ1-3,CASSQERQVDSGNTIYF,TGCGCCAGCAGCCAAGAAAGACAGGTGGACTCTGGAAACACCATATATTTT
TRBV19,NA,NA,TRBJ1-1,CASSMWQKNTEAFF,TGTGCCAGTAGTATGTGGCAAAAGAACACTGAAGCTTTCTTT
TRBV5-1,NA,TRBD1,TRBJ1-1,CASSAPPGQQSRGAFF,TGCGCCAGCAGCGCCCCACCGGGACAGCAATCAAGGGGAGCTTTCTTT
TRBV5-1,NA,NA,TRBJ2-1,CASSLERAESWYNEQFF,TGCGCCAGCAGCTTAGAGAGGGCGGAATCTTGGTACAATGAGCAGTTCTTC
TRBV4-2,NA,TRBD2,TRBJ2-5,CASSLEGTSGIQETQYF,TGTGCCAGCAGCCTAGAGGGGACTAGCGGGATTCAAGAGACCCAGTACTTC
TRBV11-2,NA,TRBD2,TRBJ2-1,CASSQREGLSYNEQFF,TGTGCCAGCAGCCAGCGGGAGGGCCTGTCCTACAATGAGCAGTTCTTC
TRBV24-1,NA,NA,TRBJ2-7,CATSDPAGYPYEQYF,TGTGCCACCAGTGACCCGGCGGGCTACCCCTACGAGCAGTACTTC
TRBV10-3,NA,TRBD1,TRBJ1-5,CAISVTGDQPQHF,TGTGCCATCAGTGTGACAGGGGATCAGCCCCAGCATTTT
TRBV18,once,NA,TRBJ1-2,CASSPRREYGYTF,TGTGCCAGCTCACCACGGAGGGAATATGGCTACACCTTC
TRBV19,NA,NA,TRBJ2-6,CASSKGWGPRSGANVLTF,TGTGCCAGTAGTAAAGGTTGGGGGCCTCGCTCTGGGGCCAACGTCCTGACTTTC
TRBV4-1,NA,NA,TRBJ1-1,CASSQDPGREMNTEAFF,TGCGCCAGCAGCCAAGATCCCGGACGGGAGATGAACACTGAAGCTTTCTTT
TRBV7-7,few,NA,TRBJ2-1,CASSLVAGSQNEQFF,TGTGCCAGCAGCTTAGTCGCCGGGAGCCAAAATGAGCAGTTCTTC
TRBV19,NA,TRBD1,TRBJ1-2,CASSMQGANLGYTF,TGTGCCAGTAGTATGCAGGGGGCGAATTTGGGCTACACCTTC
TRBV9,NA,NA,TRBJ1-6,CASSPRSGGSPLHF,TGTGCCAGCAGCCCCCGGTCCGGCGGTTCACCCCTCCACTTT
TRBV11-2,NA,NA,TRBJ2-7,CASNSGVEQYF,TGTGCCAGCAATTCAGGGGTCGAGCAGTACTTC
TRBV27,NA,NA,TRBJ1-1,CASRRPGQWNTEAFF,TGTGCCAGCAGACGACCGGGACAATGGAACACTGAAGCTTTCTTT
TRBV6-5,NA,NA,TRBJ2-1,CASSYILANNEQFF,TGTGCCAGCAGTTACATTCTGGCAAACAATGAGCAGTTCTTC
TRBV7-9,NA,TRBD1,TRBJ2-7,CASSSSVPGQRTGEQYF,TGTGCCAGCAGCTCGTCCGTGCCGGGACAGCGGACGGGGGAGCAGTACTTC
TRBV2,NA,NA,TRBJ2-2,CASSEARVGTGELFF,TGTGCCAGCAGCGAGGCCAGGGTCGGCACCGGGGAGCTGTTTTTT
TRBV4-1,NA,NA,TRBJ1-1,CASSQWSQRPYGSEAFF,TGCGCCAGCAGCCAATGGAGCCAGAGACCCTACGGTAGTGAAGCTTTCTTT
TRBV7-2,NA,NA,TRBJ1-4,CASSLARQVKEKLFF,TGTGCCAGCAGCTTAGCCCGGCAGGTCAAGGAAAAACTGTTTTTT
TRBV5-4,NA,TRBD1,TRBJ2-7,CASREGQGIAYEQYF,TGTGCCAGCAGAGAGGGACAGGGGATAGCCTACGAGCAGTACTTC